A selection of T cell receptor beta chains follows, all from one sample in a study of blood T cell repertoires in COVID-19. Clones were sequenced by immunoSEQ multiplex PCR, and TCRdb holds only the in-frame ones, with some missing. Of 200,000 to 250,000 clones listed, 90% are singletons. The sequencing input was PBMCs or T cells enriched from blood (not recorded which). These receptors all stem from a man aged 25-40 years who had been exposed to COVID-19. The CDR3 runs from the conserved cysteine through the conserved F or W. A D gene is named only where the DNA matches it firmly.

CDR3aa: CASSEGLAGTDTQYF; CDR3nt: TGTGCCAGCAGTGAAGGTCTAGCGGGGACAGATACGCAGTATTTT; v_gene: TRBV6-1; j_gene: TRBJ2-3; d_gene: TRBD2
CDR3aa: CASSQGRGSYEQYF; CDR3nt: TGCGCCAGCAGCCAAGGCAGGGGGTCTTACGAGCAGTACTTC; v_gene: TRBV4-1; j_gene: TRBJ2-7; d_gene: TRBD1
CDR3aa: CASSERKGWANYGYTF; CDR3nt: TGTGCCAGCAGTGAAAGGAAGGGGTGGGCTAACTATGGCTACACCTTC; v_gene: TRBV25-1; j_gene: TRBJ1-2; d_gene: NA
CDR3aa: CASTAGATYEQYF; CDR3nt: TGTGCCAGTACTGCTGGGGCAACCTACGAGCAGTACTTC; v_gene: TRBV19; j_gene: TRBJ2-7; d_gene: NA
CDR3aa: CASSTSGRPSRTDTQYF; CDR3nt: TGTGCCAGCAGCACGTCCGGGAGGCCCTCCCGCACAGATACGCAGTATTTT; v_gene: TRBV11-2; j_gene: TRBJ2-3; d_gene: TRBD2
CDR3aa: CASSPVAQETQYF; CDR3nt: TGTGCCAGCAGTCCAGTAGCCCAAGAGACCCAGTACTTC; v_gene: TRBV6-5; j_gene: TRBJ2-5; d_gene: NA
CDR3aa: CASSSRTTSNTGELFF; CDR3nt: TGTGCCAGCAGCTCCCGCACAACGTCGAACACCGGGGAGCTGTTTTTT; v_gene: TRBV13; j_gene: TRBJ2-2; d_gene: NA
CDR3aa: CASSSDIAGNTIYF; CDR3nt: TGTGCCAGCAGCTCGGACATCGCTGGAAACACCATATATTTT; v_gene: TRBV7-7; j_gene: TRBJ1-3; d_gene: NA
CDR3aa: CASSSVPGSEQFF; CDR3nt: TGTGCCAGCAGCTCCGTGCCGGGGAGTGAGCAGTTCTTC; v_gene: TRBV5-5; j_gene: TRBJ2-1; d_gene: NA
CDR3aa: CASSGTSGADTQYF; CDR3nt: TGTGCCAGCAGCGGGACTAGCGGGGCAGATACGCAGTATTTT; v_gene: TRBV6-2/TRBV6-3; j_gene: TRBJ2-3; d_gene: TRBD2
CDR3aa: CASTPGDRSYGYTF; CDR3nt: TGTGCCAGCACCCCGGGGGACAGGAGCTATGGCTACACCTTC; v_gene: TRBV7-3; j_gene: TRBJ1-2; d_gene: TRBD1
CDR3aa: CASSQTRGLTF; CDR3nt: TGTGCCAGCAGCCAAACCAGGGGGCTTACCTTC; v_gene: TRBV3-1/TRBV3-2; j_gene: TRBJ1-2; d_gene: TRBD1
CDR3aa: CARTGFLGTGELFF; CDR3nt: TGCGCCAGGACAGGGTTTTTGGGTACCGGGGAGCTGTTTTTT; v_gene: TRBV10-1; j_gene: TRBJ2-2; d_gene: TRBD1
CDR3aa: CASSQEAQGTQPQHF; CDR3nt: TGCGCCAGCAGCCAAGAAGCACAGGGCACTCAGCCCCAGCATTTT; v_gene: TRBV4-1; j_gene: TRBJ1-5; d_gene: NA